The present TCR beta chain was sequenced within a study of Ad26.COV2.S vaccination and SARS-CoV-2 variants. Whole-study context: Ad26.COV2.S, an intramuscular injection, was given once or twice 56 days apart. The study, taken as a whole, reports: The authors reported substantial breadth in spike-specific CD8+ and CD4+ T cell responses after vaccination. Participants given vaccine showed non-spike TCR breadth similar to that of placebo recipients.

The repertoire was sequenced with immunoSEQ multiplex PCR; TCRdb's copy has only in-frame clones and lacks some. The profile shows around 300,000 clones, 85% to 90% of them singletons. On this clone: Its cognate antigen is unknown.

Specified treatment: around 19 received Ad26.COV2.S at low or high dose, single or two shots; 5 received placebo; per-sample allocation not given. The samples were gathered on day 63 after the first injection of vaccine or placebo. Donor was an adult aged 18-55 years in Boston. The TCR sequence derives from a person aged 18-65 years who received the Ad26.COV2.S COVID-19 vaccine or a placebo. The sequencing here drew on peripheral blood, taken in a trial of Ad26.COV2.S vaccine versus placebo.

The CDR3 bases are TGTGCCAGCAGCTTGGTGGGCAGGGGATCTGGAAACACCATATATTTT. Translation: CASSLVGRGSGNTIYF. This chain joins TRBV5-8 and TRBJ1-3; perhaps TRBD1 as D (6 bases). CDR1 and CDR2 from the germline V gene are SGHTS and YDEGEE. The V end lost 0 bases, the J end lost 1 base, and 11 bases lay between the germline ends. This CDR3 contains 16 residues.